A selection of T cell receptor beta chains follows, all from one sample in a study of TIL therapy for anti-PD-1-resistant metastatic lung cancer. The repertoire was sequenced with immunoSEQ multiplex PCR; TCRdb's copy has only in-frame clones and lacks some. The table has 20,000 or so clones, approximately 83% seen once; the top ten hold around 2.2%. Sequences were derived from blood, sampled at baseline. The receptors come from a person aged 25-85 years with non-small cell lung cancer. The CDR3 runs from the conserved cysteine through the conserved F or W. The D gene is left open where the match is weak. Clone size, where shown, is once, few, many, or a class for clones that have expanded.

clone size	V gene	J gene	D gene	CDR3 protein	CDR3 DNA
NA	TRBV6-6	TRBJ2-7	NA	CASSYSSGEQYF	TGTGCCAGCAGTTACTCGAGCGGCGAGCAGTACTTC
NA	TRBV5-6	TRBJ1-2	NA	CASSPGGGNNYGYTF	TGTGCCAGCAGCCCTGGAGGCGGGAATAACTATGGCTACACCTTC
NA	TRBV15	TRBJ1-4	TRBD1	CATSRTTTGFATNEKLFF	TGTGCCACCAGCAGAACGACGACAGGGTTTGCAACTAATGAAAAACTGTTTTTT
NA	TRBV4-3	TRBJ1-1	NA	CASSQASQGSWNTEAFF	TGCGCCAGCAGCCAAGCCAGCCAGGGGTCTTGGAACACTGAAGCTTTCTTT
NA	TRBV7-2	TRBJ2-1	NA	CASSVRDEQFF	TGTGCCAGCAGCGTCCGGGATGAGCAGTTCTTC
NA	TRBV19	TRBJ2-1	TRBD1	CASSIRQGNNEQFF	TGTGCCAGTAGTATAAGACAGGGTAACAATGAGCAGTTCTTC
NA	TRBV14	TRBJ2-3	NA	CASSLGTPDTQYF	TGTGCCAGCAGCCTGGGGACCCCAGATACGCAGTATTTT
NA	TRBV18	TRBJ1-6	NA	CASSHSLPRGENSPLHF	TGTGCCAGCTCACACAGTCTACCCCGGGGCGAAAATTCACCCCTCCACTTT
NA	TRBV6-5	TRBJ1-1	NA	CASRGPGGSTEAFF	TGTGCCAGCAGAGGACCCGGGGGGAGCACTGAAGCTTTCTTT
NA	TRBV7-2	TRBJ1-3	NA	CASSPYDSSGNTIYF	TGTGCCAGCAGCCCATACGACAGTTCTGGAAACACCATATATTTT
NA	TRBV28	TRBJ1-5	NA	CASSLFAAQPQHF	TGTGCCAGCAGTTTATTCGCGGCTCAGCCCCAGCATTTT
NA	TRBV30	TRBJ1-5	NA	CAWRASYSNQPQHF	TGTGCCTGGAGGGCTTCTTATAGCAATCAGCCCCAGCATTTT
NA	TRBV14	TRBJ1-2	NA	CASSPDVYYGYTF	TGTGCCAGCAGCCCCGACGTCTACTATGGCTACACCTTC
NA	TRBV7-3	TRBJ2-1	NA	CASSLNGEVRNEQFF	TGTGCCAGCAGCTTAAACGGGGAGGTACGCAATGAGCAGTTCTTC
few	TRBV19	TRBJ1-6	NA	CASKLNPRGDSPLHF	TGTGCCAGTAAGCTAAATCCAAGAGGGGATTCACCCCTCCACTTT
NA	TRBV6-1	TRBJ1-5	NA	CASSGRTGTAGQPQHF	TGTGCCAGCAGTGGACGGACCGGGACCGCGGGTCAGCCCCAGCATTTT
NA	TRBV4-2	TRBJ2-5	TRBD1	CASSQDRDRVGETQYF	TGTGCCAGCAGCCAAGATAGGGACAGGGTAGGAGAGACCCAGTACTTC
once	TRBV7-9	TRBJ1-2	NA	CASSFPTGFYGYTF	TGTGCCAGCAGCTTCCCTACAGGGTTCTATGGCTACACCTTC
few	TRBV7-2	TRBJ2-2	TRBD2	CASSLAGSGGGELFF	TGTGCCAGCAGCTTAGCGGGTAGCGGGGGCGGGGAGCTGTTTTTT
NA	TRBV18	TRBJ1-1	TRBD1	CASSPLRTGGGSEAFF	TGTGCCAGCTCACCCCTCAGGACAGGGGGAGGCTCTGAAGCTTTCTTT
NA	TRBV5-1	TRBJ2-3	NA	CASSLILASRIHGVRWTYTDTQYF	TGCGCCAGCAGCTTGATTTTGGCTTCCCGGATCCATGGCGTACGCTGGACTTACACAGATACGCAGTATTTT
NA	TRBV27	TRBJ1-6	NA	CASSLAGQGSPLHF	TGTGCCAGCAGTTTAGCAGGGCAGGGTTCACCCCTCCACTTT
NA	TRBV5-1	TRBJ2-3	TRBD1	CASSLGAGGSGDTQYF	TGCGCCAGCAGCTTAGGGGCAGGGGGCTCTGGGGATACGCAGTATTTT
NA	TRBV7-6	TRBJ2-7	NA	CASSRQSSYEQYF	TGTGCCAGCAGCCGTCAGAGCTCCTACGAGCAGTACTTC
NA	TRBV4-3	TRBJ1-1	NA	CASGLGMEKNTEAFF	TGCGCCAGCGGACTTGGCATGGAGAAGAACACTGAAGCTTTCTTT
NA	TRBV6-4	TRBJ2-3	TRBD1	CASSDRGLSTDTQYF	TGTGCCAGCAGTGACAGGGGGCTAAGCACAGATACGCAGTATTTT
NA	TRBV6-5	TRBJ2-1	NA	CASSSQGLAYNEQFF	TGTGCCAGCAGTTCCCAGGGGTTGGCCTACAATGAGCAGTTCTTC
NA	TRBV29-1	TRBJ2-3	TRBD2	CSVTSGSVPDTQYF	TGCAGCGTAACTAGCGGGAGTGTCCCAGATACGCAGTATTTT
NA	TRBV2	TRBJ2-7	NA	CASKSGLDYEQYF	TGTGCCAGCAAATCGGGACTGGACTACGAGCAGTACTTC
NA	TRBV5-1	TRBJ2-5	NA	CASSLVGATGETQYF	TGCGCCAGCAGCTTGGTGGGGGCGACGGGTGAGACCCAGTACTTC
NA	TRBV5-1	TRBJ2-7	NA	CASSLNGDGGREQYF	TGCGCCAGCAGCCTCAACGGGGATGGGGGTCGGGAGCAGTACTTC
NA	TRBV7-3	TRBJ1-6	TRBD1	CASSARQGEGSPLHF	TGTGCCAGCAGCGCGCGACAGGGGGAGGGATCACCCCTCCACTTT
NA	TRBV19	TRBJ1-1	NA	CASSIPPGTGRTEAFF	TGTGCCAGTAGTATCCCCCCGGGGACCGGGCGCACTGAAGCTTTCTTT
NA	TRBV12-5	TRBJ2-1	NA	CASGLVVAGSGHTYEQFF	TGTGCTAGTGGTTTGGTAGTAGCCGGTAGCGGCCATACATATGAGCAGTTCTTC
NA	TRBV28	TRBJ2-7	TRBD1	CASSSGTGPYEQYF	TGTGCCAGCAGTTCCGGGACAGGGCCCTACGAGCAGTACTTC
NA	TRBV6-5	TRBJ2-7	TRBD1	CASSSGQGKGYEQYF	TGTGCCAGCAGTTCGGGACAGGGGAAGGGCTACGAGCAGTACTTC
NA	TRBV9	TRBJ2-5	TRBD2	CASSATPGLVGETQYF	TGTGCCAGCAGCGCCACCCCGGGACTAGTAGGAGAGACCCAGTACTTC
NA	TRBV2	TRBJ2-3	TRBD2	CASSNLAAGGDTQYF	TGTGCCAGCAGTAACCTAGCGGCGGGTGGGGATACGCAGTATTTT
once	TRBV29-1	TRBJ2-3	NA	CSVATGLTDTQYF	TGCAGCGTTGCTACAGGGCTCACAGATACGCAGTATTTT
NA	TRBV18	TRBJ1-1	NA	CASSPGAPNTEAFF	TGTGCCAGCTCACCAGGGGCACCGAACACTGAAGCTTTCTTT
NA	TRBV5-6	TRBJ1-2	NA	CASSTRGPYGYTF	TGTGCCAGCAGCACACGGGGGCCTTATGGCTACACCTTC
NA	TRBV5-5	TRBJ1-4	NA	CASILGGDPNEKLFF	TGTGCCAGCATCCTTGGTGGTGATCCTAATGAAAAACTGTTTTTT
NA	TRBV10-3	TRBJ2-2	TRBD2	CAISAAAGLGSGELFF	TGTGCCATCAGTGCGGCCGCGGGACTAGGGTCCGGGGAGCTGTTTTTT
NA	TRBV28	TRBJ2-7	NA	CASSSPGLAQRNPYEQYF	TGTGCCAGCAGTTCCCCGGGCCTAGCACAAAGAAACCCCTACGAGCAGTACTTC
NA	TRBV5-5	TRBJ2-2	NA	CASCPQGSGELFF	TGTGCCAGCTGTCCACAGGGATCCGGGGAGCTGTTTTTT
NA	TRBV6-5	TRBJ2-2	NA	CASTRGGELFF	TGTGCCAGCACCAGGGGAGGGGAGCTGTTTTTT
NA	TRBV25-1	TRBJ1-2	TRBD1	CASSGSDRGEGGYTF	TGTGCCAGCAGTGGATCGGACAGGGGGGAGGGTGGCTACACCTTC
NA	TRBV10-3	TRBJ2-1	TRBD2	CAISEGLAGGGEQFF	TGTGCCATCAGTGAGGGACTAGCGGGAGGCGGGGAGCAGTTCTTC
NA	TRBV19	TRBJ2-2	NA	CASSLRSTGTNTGELFF	TGTGCCAGTAGTCTTCGCTCGACAGGTACGAACACCGGGGAGCTGTTTTTT
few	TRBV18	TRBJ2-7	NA	CASSPNGGEQYF	TGTGCCAGCTCCCCGAACGGTGGCGAGCAGTACTTC
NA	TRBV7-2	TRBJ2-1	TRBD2	CASSLWGGEFDEQFF	TGTGCCAGCAGCTTATGGGGGGGAGAGTTTGATGAGCAGTTCTTC
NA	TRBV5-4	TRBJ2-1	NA	CASGEVGGGNEQFF	TGTGCCAGCGGAGAGGTGGGAGGTGGGAATGAGCAGTTCTTC
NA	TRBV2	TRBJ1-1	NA	CASSVGQNTEAFF	TGTGCCAGCAGTGTGGGACAGAACACTGAAGCTTTCTTT
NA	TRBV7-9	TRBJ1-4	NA	CASSNSYEKLFF	TGTGCCAGCAGCAACAGCTATGAAAAACTGTTTTTT
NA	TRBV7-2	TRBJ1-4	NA	CASSFDTGIGEKLFF	TGTGCCAGCAGCTTCGATACAGGGATAGGGGAAAAACTGTTTTTT
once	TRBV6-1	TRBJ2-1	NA	CASSEGTGSYNEQFF	TGTGCCAGCAGTGAAGGGACTGGCTCCTACAATGAGCAGTTCTTC
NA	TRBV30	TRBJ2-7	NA	CAWSIPGLDYEQYF	TGTGCCTGGAGTATCCCGGGTCTGGACTACGAGCAGTACTTC
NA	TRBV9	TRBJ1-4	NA	CASSVGMVEKLFF	TGTGCCAGCAGCGTAGGAATGGTTGAAAAACTGTTTTTT
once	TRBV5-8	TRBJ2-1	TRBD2	CASSPLPGTSGRALDEQFF	TGTGCCAGCAGCCCACTTCCCGGGACTAGCGGGAGGGCCCTCGATGAGCAGTTCTTC